Presented here are 10 T cell receptor beta chains from one specimen sequenced in a study of control samples from healthy donors and cancer patients. TCRdb's table, derived via immunoSEQ multiplex PCR, lists solely in-frame clones and lacks some. The sample consists of under 200,000 clones, 96% of them appearing once. The sequenced sample was blood. Every receptor here comes from a woman aged 25 to 45 in good health.

The rearrangement uses TRBV12-3 or TRBV12-4 and TRBJ2-7; no definite D call. V was shortened by 5 bases and J by 4 bases, with 12 bases between the two germline ends. CDR3 length: 13 amino acids. CDR3 region: CASSPDRDYEQYF. The CDR3 region has the DNA TGTGCCAGCAGTCCGGACCGAGATTACGAGCAGTACTTC.

The rearrangement links TRBV3-1 (or the pseudogene TRBV3-2) to TRBJ2-1; D is ambiguous. CDR3 length equals 16 residues. From germline, CDR1 is LGHDT and CDR2 YNNKEL (reference sequence). V lost 4 bases to trimming and J lost 2 bases, with 15 bases between them. The CDR3 here is CASSPDPTSTYNEQFF. The DNA for the CDR3 is TGTGCCAGCAGCCCAGACCCAACCAGCACCTACAATGAGCAGTTCTTC.

V gene TRBV11-3 combines with J gene TRBJ2-3; D gene ambiguous. Germline CDR1 and CDR2: SGHNT and YENEEA. V was shortened by 5 bases and J by 4 bases, with 16 bases between the two germline ends. CDR3 length equals 15 residues. The CDR3: CASSPRSPSADTQYF. The CDR3 bases are TGTGCCAGCAGCCCCCGGTCACCATCGGCAGATACGCAGTATTTT.

The chain uses TRBV5-1 and TRBJ2-7; 8 nucleotides match TRBD1. Per the germline V gene, CDR1 is SGHRS and CDR2 is YFSETQ. The CDR3 spans 15 residues. J gave up 2 bases and V 2 bases, and 6 bases lay outside the gene matches. The CDR3 spells CASSFITGGTYEQYF. In DNA, the CDR3 is TGCGCCAGCAGCTTTATAACAGGGGGAACCTACGAGCAGTACTTC. Based on the CDR3 plus reference TRBV5-1 and TRBJ2-7, the full variable domain is KAGVTQTPRYLIKTRGQQVTLSCSPISGHRSVSWYQQTPGQGLQFLFEYFSETQRNKGNFPGRFSGRQFSNSRSEMNVSTLELGDSALYLCASSFITGGTYEQYFGPGTRLTVT.

The genes are TRBV10-2 and TRBJ2-7; D ambiguous. The germline V gene has CDR1 WSHSY and CDR2 SAAADI. The CDR3 spans 12 residues. Trimming took 3 bases from V and 1 from J, leaving 4 bases between them. The CDR3 region is CASSEHSYEQYF. The CDR3 DNA reads TGCGCCAGCAGTGAACATTCCTACGAGCAGTACTTC.

V is TRBV28 and J is TRBJ2-7, with TRBD2 as a possible D gene (5 bases). This CDR3 contains 15 residues. The ends were cut back, 5 bases at V and 0 bases at J, with 14 bases in the middle. Germline-derived CDR1 and CDR2 are MDHEN and SYDVKM. This CDR3 is CASSARGRPSYEQYF. The CDR3, as DNA: TGTGCCAGCAGTGCCCGGGGTAGACCCTCCTACGAGCAGTACTTC.

In regard to this clone: This same CDR3 is encoded by further DNA sequences in the sample. The rearrangement uses TRBV7-9 and TRBJ2-7; 12 bases align to TRBD2. The V gene's germline CDR1 is SEHNR and CDR2 FQNEAQ (reference sequence). Germline trimming cut 5 bases from V and 7 bases from J; bases unmatched to any gene: 6. The length of the CDR3 is 14 residues. The CDR3 DNA reads TGTGCCAGCAGCCGGCTAGCGGGGGGGCGGGAGCAGTACTTC. Protein: CASSRLAGGREQYF.

The chain combines TRBV20-1 with TRBJ1-1; 7 nucleotides align to TRBD1. Trimming removed 3 bases from V and 0 bases from J; junction bases left unmatched: 7. Per the germline V gene, CDR1 is DFQATT and CDR2 is SNEGSKA (reference sequence). The CDR3 runs 15 residues. This chain's CDR3 is CSASPPTGMNTEAFF. The DNA of the CDR3 is TGCAGTGCTAGTCCCCCGACAGGGATGAACACTGAAGCTTTCTTT.

This clone was counted once. The genes are TRBV3-1 (or the pseudogene TRBV3-2) and TRBJ2-5; the match to TRBD2 covers 9 bases. In germline, CDR1 is LGHDT, CDR2 YNNKEL (reference sequence). This CDR3 comprises 15 residues. Unmatched junction bases numbered 6, after V lost 4 bases and J lost 3 bases. The chain's CDR3 is CASSPGLAEEETQYF. CDR3 bases: TGTGCCAGCAGCCCGGGACTAGCTGAGGAAGAGACCCAGTACTTC.

The chain combines TRBV28 with TRBJ2-7; 10 nucleotides align to TRBD1. V gave up 3 bases and J gave up 3 bases; unmatched junction bases: 5. Germline V CDR1 and CDR2: MDHEN, SYDVKM. This CDR3 spans 15 amino acids. This CDR3 is CASSLLGTGVYEQYF. The DNA of the CDR3 is TGTGCCAGCAGTTTGTTAGGGACAGGGGTCTACGAGCAGTACTTC.